This TCR beta chain originates from a study of blood T cell repertoires in COVID-19. Study-wide background: Acute and convalescent COVID-19 samples came from the United States, Italy and Spain. The cDNA or gDNA used as material had been derived from T cells, B-cell-depleted T cells, or PBMCs.

In its sample, this clone was seen once. Sequencing used immunoSEQ multiplex PCR; TCRdb keeps in-frame clones, though not all of them. The table has tens of thousands of clones, roughly 80% seen once. The sample taken for sequencing was peripheral blood. This TCR came from a man aged 55-75 years with COVID-19, enrolled during active disease.

Written as DNA, the CDR3 is TGCGCCAGCAGTGAGGGAACGGATACCAATTCACCCCTCCACTTT. It codes for CASSEGTDTNSPLHF. The chain recombines TRBV5-1 with TRBJ1-6; D ambiguous. The CDR3 has 15 amino acids. Germline V gene sequence: CDR1 SGHRS, CDR2 YFSETQ. V was cut by 5 bases and J by 7 bases, with 16 bases left in between.